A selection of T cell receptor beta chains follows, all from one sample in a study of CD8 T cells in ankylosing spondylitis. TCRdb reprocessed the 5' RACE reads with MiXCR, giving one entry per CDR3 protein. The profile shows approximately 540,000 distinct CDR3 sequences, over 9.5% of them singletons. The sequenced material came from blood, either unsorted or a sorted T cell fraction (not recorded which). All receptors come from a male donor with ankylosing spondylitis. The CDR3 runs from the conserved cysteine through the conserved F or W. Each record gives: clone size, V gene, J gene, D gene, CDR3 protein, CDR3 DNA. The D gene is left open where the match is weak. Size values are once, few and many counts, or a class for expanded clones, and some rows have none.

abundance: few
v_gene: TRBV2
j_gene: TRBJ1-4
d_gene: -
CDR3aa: CASSAPPKEKLFF
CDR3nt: TGTGCCAGCAGTGCCCCACCAAAAGAAAAACTGTTTTTT

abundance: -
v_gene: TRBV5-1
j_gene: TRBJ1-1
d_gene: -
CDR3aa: CASSLLGTDTEAFF
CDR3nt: TGCGCCAGCAGCCTGCTTGGGACGGACACTGAAGCTTTCTTT

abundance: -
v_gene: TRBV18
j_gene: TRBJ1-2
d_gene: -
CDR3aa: CASSPTNGLDYGYTF
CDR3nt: TGTGCCAGCTCACCAACGAACGGGCTCGACTATGGCTACACCTTC

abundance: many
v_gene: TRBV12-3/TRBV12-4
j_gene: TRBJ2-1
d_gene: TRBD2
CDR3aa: CASSLGGRENEQFF
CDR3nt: TGTGCCAGCAGCCTGGGGGGGAGGGAGAATGAGCAGTTCTTC

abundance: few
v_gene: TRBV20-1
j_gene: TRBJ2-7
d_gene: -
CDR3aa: CSAHTREPYEQYF
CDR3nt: TGCAGTGCCCATACCCGGGAGCCTTACGAGCAGTACTTC

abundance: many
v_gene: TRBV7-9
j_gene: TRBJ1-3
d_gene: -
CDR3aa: CASSLWAGIGNTIYF
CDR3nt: TGTGCCAGCAGCTTATGGGCAGGGATCGGAAACACCATATATTTT

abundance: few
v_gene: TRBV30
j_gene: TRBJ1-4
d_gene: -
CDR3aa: CAWSNQNNEKLFF
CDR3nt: TGTGCCTGGAGTAACCAAAACAATGAAAAACTGTTTTTT

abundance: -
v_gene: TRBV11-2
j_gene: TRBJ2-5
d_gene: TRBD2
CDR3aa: CASSGRLAGGEETQYF
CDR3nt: TGTGCCAGCAGCGGGAGACTAGCGGGAGGTGAGGAGACCCAGTACTTC

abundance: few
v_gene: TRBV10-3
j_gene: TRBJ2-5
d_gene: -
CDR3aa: CAISDPTAETQYF
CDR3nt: TGTGCCATCAGCGATCCGACAGCCGAGACCCAGTACTTC

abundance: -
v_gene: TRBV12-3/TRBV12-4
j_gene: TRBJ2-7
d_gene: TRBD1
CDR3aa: CASSLNLGGPLYEQYF
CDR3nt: TGTGCCAGCAGTTTAAACTTAGGGGGCCCTTTATACGAGCAGTACTTC

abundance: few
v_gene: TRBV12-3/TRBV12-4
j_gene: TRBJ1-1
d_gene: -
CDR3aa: CASTKLGGAGTEAFF
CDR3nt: TGTGCCAGCACCAAGTTAGGCGGGGCGGGCACTGAAGCTTTCTTT

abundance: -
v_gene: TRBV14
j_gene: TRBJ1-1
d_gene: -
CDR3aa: CASSLGLANTEAFF
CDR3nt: TGTGCCAGCAGCCTCGGACTGGCGAACACTGAAGCTTTCTTT

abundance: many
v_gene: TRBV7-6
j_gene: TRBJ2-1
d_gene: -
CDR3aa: CASSLSGPGGQFF
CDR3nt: TGTGCCAGCAGCTTATCTGGTCCTGGTGGGCAGTTCTTC

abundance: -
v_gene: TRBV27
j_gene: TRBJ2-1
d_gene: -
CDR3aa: CASLSGGRRNEQFF
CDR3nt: TGTGCCAGCCTCTCCGGGGGCAGACGCAATGAGCAGTTCTTC

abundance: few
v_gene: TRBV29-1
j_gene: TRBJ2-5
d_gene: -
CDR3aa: CSVEGGVKETQYF
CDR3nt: TGCAGCGTTGAAGGTGGGGTAAAAGAGACCCAGTACTTC

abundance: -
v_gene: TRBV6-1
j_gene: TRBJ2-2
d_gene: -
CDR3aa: CASSSSVAGELFF
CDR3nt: TGTGCCAGCAGCTCGTCCGTGGCCGGGGAGCTGTTTTTT

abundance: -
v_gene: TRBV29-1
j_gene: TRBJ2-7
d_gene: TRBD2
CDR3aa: CSGGAGLYEQYF
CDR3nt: TGCAGCGGAGGAGCGGGACTCTACGAGCAGTACTTC

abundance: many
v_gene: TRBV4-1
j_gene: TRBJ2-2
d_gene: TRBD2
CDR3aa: CASSPLGTTNTGELFF
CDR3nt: TGCGCCAGCAGCCCTCTTGGGACTACGAACACCGGGGAGCTGTTTTTT

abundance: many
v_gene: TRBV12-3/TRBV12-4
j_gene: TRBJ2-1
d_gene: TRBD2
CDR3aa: CASSLRLAGGLDEQFF
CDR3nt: TGTGCCAGCAGTTTAAGGCTAGCGGGAGGGCTAGATGAGCAGTTCTTC

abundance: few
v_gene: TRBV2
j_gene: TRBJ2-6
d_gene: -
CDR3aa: CASSAEIGANVLTF
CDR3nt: TGTGCCAGCAGTGCAGAGATTGGGGCCAACGTCCTGACTTTC

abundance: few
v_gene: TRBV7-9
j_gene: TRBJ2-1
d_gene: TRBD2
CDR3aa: CASSSRLAYSSYNEQFF
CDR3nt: TGTGCCAGCAGCTCGCGACTAGCGTATAGCTCCTACAATGAGCAGTTCTTC

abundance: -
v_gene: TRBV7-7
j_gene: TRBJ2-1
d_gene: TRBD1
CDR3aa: CASSPGTGGKNEQFF
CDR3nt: TGTGCCAGCAGCCCCGGGACAGGGGGCAAGAATGAGCAGTTCTTC

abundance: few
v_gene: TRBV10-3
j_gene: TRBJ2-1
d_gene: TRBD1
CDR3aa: CAISERGQGRDEQFF
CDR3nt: TGTGCCATCAGTGAGCGGGGACAGGGCCGCGATGAGCAGTTCTTC

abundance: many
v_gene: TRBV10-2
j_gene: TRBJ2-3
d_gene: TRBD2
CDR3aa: CASSEPAVAGGTDTQYF
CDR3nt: TGCGCCAGCAGTGAGCCCGCGGTAGCGGGGGGCACAGATACGCAGTATTTT

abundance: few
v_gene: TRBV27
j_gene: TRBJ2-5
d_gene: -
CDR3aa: CASSLISAGQETQYF
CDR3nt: TGTGCCAGCAGTTTGATTAGCGCCGGCCAAGAGACCCAGTACTTC

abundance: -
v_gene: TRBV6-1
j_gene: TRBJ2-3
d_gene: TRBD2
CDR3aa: CASSPYSGRTDTQYF
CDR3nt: TGTGCCAGCAGTCCCTATAGCGGGAGGACGGATACGCAGTATTTT

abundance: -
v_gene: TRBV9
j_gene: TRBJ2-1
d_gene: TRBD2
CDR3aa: CASSGLAGKKISYNEQFF
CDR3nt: TGTGCCAGCAGCGGACTAGCGGGCAAAAAAATCTCCTACAATGAGCAGTTCTTC

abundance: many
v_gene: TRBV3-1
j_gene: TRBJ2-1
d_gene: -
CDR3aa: CASRKGGVVGNEQFF
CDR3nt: TGTGCCAGCAGAAAGGGGGGGGTTGTGGGGAATGAGCAGTTCTTC

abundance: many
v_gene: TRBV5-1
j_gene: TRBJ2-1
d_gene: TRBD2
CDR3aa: CASSSVAGPAYNEQFF
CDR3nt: TGCGCCAGCAGCTCGGTAGCGGGTCCTGCTTACAATGAGCAGTTCTTC

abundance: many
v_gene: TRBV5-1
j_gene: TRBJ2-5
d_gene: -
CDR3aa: CASSFGPTGKETQYF
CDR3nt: TGCGCCAGCAGCTTTGGACCCACGGGCAAAGAGACCCAGTACTTC

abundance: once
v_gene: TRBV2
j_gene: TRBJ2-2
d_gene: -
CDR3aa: CASIFGGQGTGELFF
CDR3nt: TGTGCCAGCATCTTCGGAGGACAAGGGACCGGGGAGCTGTTTTTT

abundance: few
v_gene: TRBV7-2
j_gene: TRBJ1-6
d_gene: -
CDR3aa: CASSLQRAGNNSPLHF
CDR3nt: TGTGCCAGCAGCTTGCAAAGGGCAGGAAATAATTCACCCCTCCACTTT

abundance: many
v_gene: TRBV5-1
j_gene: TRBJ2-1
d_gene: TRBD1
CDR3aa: CASSSTPGTGMNEQFF
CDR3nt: TGCGCCAGCAGCTCCACCCCCGGGACAGGGATGAATGAGCAGTTCTTC

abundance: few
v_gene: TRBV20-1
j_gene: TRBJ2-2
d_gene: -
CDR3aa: CSARGDPSGTGELFF
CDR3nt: TGCAGTGCTAGAGGGGACCCCTCGGGCACCGGGGAGCTGTTTTTT

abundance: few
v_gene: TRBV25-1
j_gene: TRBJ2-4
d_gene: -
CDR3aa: CASSEQGPLAKNIQYF
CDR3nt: TGTGCCAGCAGTGAGCAGGGACCCCTGGCCAAAAACATTCAGTACTTC

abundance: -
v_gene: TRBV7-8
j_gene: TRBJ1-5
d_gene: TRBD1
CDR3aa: CASSPSYSGTEYSNQPQHF
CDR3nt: TGTGCCAGCAGCCCGAGCTATTCTGGGACAGAGTATAGCAATCAGCCCCAGCATTTT

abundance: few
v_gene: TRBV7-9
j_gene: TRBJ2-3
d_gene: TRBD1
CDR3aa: CASSPRQGSTDTQYF
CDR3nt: TGTGCCAGCAGCCCCCGACAGGGATCCACAGATACGCAGTATTTT

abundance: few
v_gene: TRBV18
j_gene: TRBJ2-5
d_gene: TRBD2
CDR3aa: CASSPPGLEQETQYF
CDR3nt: TGTGCCAGCTCACCACCAGGACTAGAGCAAGAGACCCAGTACTTC

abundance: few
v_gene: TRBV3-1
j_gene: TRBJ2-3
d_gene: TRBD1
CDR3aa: CASSPWGTGRIDTQYF
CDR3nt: TGTGCCAGCAGCCCCTGGGGGACAGGACGAATAGATACGCAGTATTTT

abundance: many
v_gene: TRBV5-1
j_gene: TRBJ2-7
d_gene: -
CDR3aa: CASSLGWGSSSYEQYF
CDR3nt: TGCGCCAGCAGCTTGGGTTGGGGATCGTCCTCCTACGAGCAGTACTTC

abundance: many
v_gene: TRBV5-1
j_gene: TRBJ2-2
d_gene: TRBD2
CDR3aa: CASSLGLAGATGELFF
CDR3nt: TGCGCCAGCAGCTTGGGGCTAGCGGGAGCCACCGGGGAGCTGTTTTTT

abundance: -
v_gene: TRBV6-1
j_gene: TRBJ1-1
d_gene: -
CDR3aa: CASSPEGVRAEAFF
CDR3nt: TGTGCCAGCAGTCCTGAAGGGGTACGGGCTGAAGCTTTCTTT

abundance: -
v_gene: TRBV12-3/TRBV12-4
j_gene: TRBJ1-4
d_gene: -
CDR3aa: CASSLGPANEKLFF
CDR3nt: TGTGCCAGCAGTTTAGGGCCCGCTAATGAAAAACTGTTTTTT

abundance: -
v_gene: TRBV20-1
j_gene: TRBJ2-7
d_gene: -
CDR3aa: CSASNNQRGYEQYF
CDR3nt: TGCAGTGCTAGCAACAACCAGAGGGGCTACGAGCAGTACTTC

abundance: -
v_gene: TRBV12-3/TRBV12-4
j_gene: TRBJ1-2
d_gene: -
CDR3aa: CASSLRGGLFGYTF
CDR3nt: TGTGCCAGCAGTTTACGGGGGGGACTTTTTGGCTACACCTTC

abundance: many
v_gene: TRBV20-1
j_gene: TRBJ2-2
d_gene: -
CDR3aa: CSARDSYGGELFF
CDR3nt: TGCAGTGCTAGAGATTCTTACGGTGGGGAGCTGTTTTTT

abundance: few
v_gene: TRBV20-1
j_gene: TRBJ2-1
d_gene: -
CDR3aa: CSARVSQASNYNEQFF
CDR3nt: TGCAGTGCTAGAGTGTCACAGGCGAGCAACTACAATGAGCAGTTCTTC

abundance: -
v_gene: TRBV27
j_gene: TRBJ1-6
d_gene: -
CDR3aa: CASSLRLNSPLHF
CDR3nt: TGTGCCAGCAGTTTAAGGTTGAATTCACCCCTCCACTTT

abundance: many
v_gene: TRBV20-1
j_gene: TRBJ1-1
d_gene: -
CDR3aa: CSARANTEAFF
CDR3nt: TGCAGTGCTAGAGCAAACACTGAAGCTTTCTTT

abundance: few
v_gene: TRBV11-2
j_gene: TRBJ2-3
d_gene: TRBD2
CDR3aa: CASTHPGLAGTTDTQYF
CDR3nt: TGTGCCAGCACCCACCCCGGACTAGCGGGAACGACAGATACGCAGTATTTT

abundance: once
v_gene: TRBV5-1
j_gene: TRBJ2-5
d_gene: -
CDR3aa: CASEGLFEETQYF
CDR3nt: TGCGCCAGCGAGGGACTCTTTGAGGAGACCCAGTACTTC

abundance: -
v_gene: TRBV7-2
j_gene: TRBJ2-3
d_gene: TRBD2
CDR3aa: CASSHPTSGSNTQYF
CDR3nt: TGTGCCAGCAGCCATCCAACTAGCGGGAGTAATACGCAGTATTTT

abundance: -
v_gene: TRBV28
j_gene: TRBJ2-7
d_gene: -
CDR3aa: CASSLWPDSSGDYEQYF
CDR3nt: TGTGCCAGCAGTTTATGGCCCGATAGTAGCGGTGACTACGAGCAGTACTTC

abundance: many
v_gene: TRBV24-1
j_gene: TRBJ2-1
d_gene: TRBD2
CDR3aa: CATSDLGASGSSYNEQFF
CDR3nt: TGTGCCACCAGTGATTTAGGAGCTAGCGGGAGTTCCTACAATGAGCAGTTCTTC

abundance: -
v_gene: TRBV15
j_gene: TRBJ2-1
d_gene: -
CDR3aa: CATSRDQERHEQFF
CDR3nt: TGTGCCACCAGCAGAGATCAGGAGCGTCATGAGCAGTTCTTC

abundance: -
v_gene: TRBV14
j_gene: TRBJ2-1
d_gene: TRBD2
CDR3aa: CASSPTSGREQFF
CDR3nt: TGTGCCAGCAGCCCAACTAGCGGGAGGGAGCAGTTCTTC

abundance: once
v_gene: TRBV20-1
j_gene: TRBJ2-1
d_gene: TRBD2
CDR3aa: CSARPTSGRAGEQFF
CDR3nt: TGCAGTGCTAGACCGACTAGCGGGAGGGCCGGTGAGCAGTTCTTC

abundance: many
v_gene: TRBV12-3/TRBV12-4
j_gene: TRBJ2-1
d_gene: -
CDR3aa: CASLQGSYNEQFF
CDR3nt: TGTGCCAGCTTACAGGGCTCCTACAATGAGCAGTTCTTC

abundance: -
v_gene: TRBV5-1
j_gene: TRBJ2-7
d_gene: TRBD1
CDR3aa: CASSLSGQGHEQYF
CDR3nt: TGCGCCAGCAGCTTGTCGGGACAGGGGCACGAGCAGTACTTC

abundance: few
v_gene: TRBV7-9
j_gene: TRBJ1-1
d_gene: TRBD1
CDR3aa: CASSLIDRDMNTEAFF
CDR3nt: TGTGCCAGCAGCTTGATCGACAGGGACATGAACACTGAAGCTTTCTTT